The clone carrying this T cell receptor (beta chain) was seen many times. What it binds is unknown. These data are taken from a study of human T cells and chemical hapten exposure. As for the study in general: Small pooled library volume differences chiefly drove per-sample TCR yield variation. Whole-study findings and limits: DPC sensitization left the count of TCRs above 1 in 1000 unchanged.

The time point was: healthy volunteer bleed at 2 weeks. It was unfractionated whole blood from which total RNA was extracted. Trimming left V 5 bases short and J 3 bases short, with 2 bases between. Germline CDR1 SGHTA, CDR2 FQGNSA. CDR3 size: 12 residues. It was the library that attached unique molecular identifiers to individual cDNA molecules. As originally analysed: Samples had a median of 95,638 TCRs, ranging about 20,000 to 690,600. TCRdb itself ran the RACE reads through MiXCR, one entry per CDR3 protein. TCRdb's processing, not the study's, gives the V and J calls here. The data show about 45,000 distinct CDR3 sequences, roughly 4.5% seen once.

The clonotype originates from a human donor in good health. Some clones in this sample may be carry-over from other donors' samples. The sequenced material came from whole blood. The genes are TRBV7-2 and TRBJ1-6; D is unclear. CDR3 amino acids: CASSNYNSPLHF. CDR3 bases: TGTGCCAGCAGCAACTATAATTCACCCCTCCACTTT.